Presented here are 31 T cell receptor beta chains from one specimen sequenced in a study of T cell clonality in common variable immunodeficiency. Repertoires were generated with immunoSEQ multiplex PCR, while TCRdb's copy carries only in-frame clones and drops some. This sample's clone table lists about 15,000 clones. Study-wide results and limits: Fewer deletions and N-nucleotide insertions were reportedly seen in common variable immunodeficiency TCR beta sequences.

No antigen has been assigned to these receptors. The sample taken for sequencing was peripheral blood mononuclear cells. Receptors originate from a human donor with common variable immunodeficiency.

According to its frequency, this clone is medium-sized. The read falls 3 residues short of the CDR3 end, and the missing part is taken from the germline J gene. V usage is TRBV30 and J usage is TRBJ1-2; no firm D call. Germline loops: CDR1 GTSNPN, CDR2 SVGIG (reference sequence). The CDR3 extends over 12 amino acids. The CDR3 reads CAWSVTAAGYTF. The part of the CDR3 DNA that was read is TGTGCCTGGAGTGTTACAGCAGCAGGC.

On this clone: The read ends 3 residues before the CDR3 terminus; that terminus is restored from the germline J gene. The rearrangement links TRBV19 to TRBJ2-1; unclear D gene. The CDR3 has 13 amino acids. The germline gives CDR1 LNHDA, CDR2 SQIVND (reference sequence). Trimming took 0 bases from V and 8 from J, leaving 8 bases between them. The CDR3 DNA, read in part, is TGTGCCAGTAGTATAGATACAGATGATGAG. Amino acids: CASSIDTDDE. The CDR3 reads in full as CASSIDTDDEQFF.

As regards this clone: From the germline J gene comes the end of the CDR3, since the read stops 3 residues before it. This chain joins TRBV20-1 and TRBJ1-6; a possible D gene is TRBD1 (5 bases). In germline, CDR1 is DFQATT, CDR2 SNEGSKA (reference sequence). Trimming stripped 5 bases from V and 7 bases from J, with 18 bases between. The CDR3 totals 15 residues. The chain's CDR3 is CSADSGDRSNSPLHF. The covered CDR3 bases are TGCAGTGCTGACTCGGGAGACAGATCGAATTCACCC.

On this clone itself: The CDR3 extends 3 residues past the end of the read, so its final part is completed from the germline J gene. The chain joins TRBV6-1 to TRBJ2-1; TRBD2 aligns across 7 bases. This CDR3 region has 16 residues. Losses at the gene ends were 4 bases for V and 7 bases for J; bases not matched to a gene: 13. Per germline, CDR1 MNHNS and CDR2 SASEGT. CDR3 in amino acids: CASSAVDWGGWNEQFF. The CDR3 bases that were read are TGTGCCAGCAGTGCGGTGGACTGGGGGGGTTGGAATGAG.

As to this clone: The CDR3 end is not reached by the read, which stops 3 residues before it; the germline J gene fills it in. The chain has TRBV11-1 and TRBJ2-1; TRBD2 matches at 9 bases. The CDR3 is made up of 13 amino acids. V lost 8 bases and J lost 9; bases outside the gene matches: 8. Germline V lookup: CDR1 SGHAT, CDR2 FQDESV (reference sequence). The DNA read from the CDR3 is TGTGCCAGCCAAGGCGGGGGGGCGGTTGAG. Translation gives CASQGGGAVE. The whole CDR3 reads CASQGGGAVEQFF.

Points on this clone: From the germline J gene comes the end of the CDR3, since the read stops 3 residues before it. The rearrangement uses TRBV9 and TRBJ2-2; 10 nucleotides match TRBD1. The V and J ends lost 4 bases and 0 bases, in that order; junction bases with no gene match: 12. Germline V gene data show CDR1 as SGDLS and CDR2 as YYNGEE. The CDR3 runs 19 residues. The CDR3 sequence is CASSPRGTGARSNTGELFF. CDR3 bases read: TGTGCCAGCAGCCCTCGGGGGACAGGGGCTAGATCGAACACCGGGGAG.

CDR3 DNA, as far as it was read: TGTGCCAGTAGTATGGTAGGGCCCTACAATGAG. It translates to CASSMVGPYNE. The entire CDR3 is CASSMVGPYNEQFF. V and J are TRBV19 and TRBJ2-1; D is uncertain. The read comes to an end 3 residues before the CDR3 does, leaving the germline J gene to fill in the end. Germline CDR1 is LNHDA and CDR2 is SQIVND (reference sequence). The CDR3 totals 14 residues. V was trimmed by 3 bases and J by 2 bases, leaving 8 bases between them.

About this clone: The CDR3 end is not reached by the read, which stops 3 residues before it; the germline J gene fills it in. The gene calls are TRBV19 and TRBJ1-1; 7 nucleotides agree with TRBD1. This CDR3 is 17 amino acids long. In germline, CDR1 is LNHDA, CDR2 SQIVND (reference sequence). J gave up 4 bases and V 3 bases, and 14 bases lay outside the gene matches. The CDR3 loop reads CASSIGQGDKLGTEAFF. Incomplete CDR3 DNA: TGTGCCAGTAGTATCGGCCAGGGGGATAAGTTGGGCACTGAA.

Concerning this clone itself: The read terminates 3 residues before the CDR3 end, so the remaining end is supplied by the germline J gene. This chain uses TRBV14 with TRBJ2-7; perhaps TRBD1 as D (6 bases). The V end was cut by 3 bases, the J end by 3 bases, with 9 bases between. CDR1 and CDR2 from the germline V gene are SGHDN and FVKESK. There are 13 residues in the CDR3. The DNA read from the CDR3 is TGTGCCAGCAGCCAGTGGGACATCTACGAG. Translation gives CASSQWDIYE. The CDR3 in its entirety is CASSQWDIYEQYF.

In terms of frequency, this clone is medium-sized. The read terminates 3 residues before the CDR3 end, so the remaining end is supplied by the germline J gene. The V and J genes are TRBV7-8 and TRBJ1-3; D is unresolved. Germline V gene data show CDR1 as SGHVS and CDR2 as FQNEAQ. Trimming removed 8 bases from V and 0 bases from J, with 11 bases in between. The CDR3 is 14 amino acids. CDR3 bases read: TGTGCCAGCGAACCCTTTAGCTCTGGAAACACC. Protein product: CASEPFSSGNT. The full CDR3 reads CASEPFSSGNTIYF. Filled out from reference TRBV7-8 and TRBJ1-3, the complete variable domain reads GAGVSQSPRYKVAKRGQDVALRCDPISGHVSLFWYQQALGQGPEFLTYFQNEAQLDKSGLPSDRFFAERPEGSVSTLKIQRTQQEDSAVYLCASEPFSSGNTIYFGEGSWLTVV.

This clone is deemed medium-sized by its frequency. The sequenced part of the CDR3 DNA is TGTGCCAGCAGCTTAGCTCCTCCGGGACAGGGCACCGGGGAG. Protein: CASSLAPPGQGTGE. The entire CDR3 is CASSLAPPGQGTGELFF. The chain is built from TRBV7-6 and TRBJ2-2; TRBD1 matches at 9 bases. The read comes to an end 3 residues before the CDR3 does, leaving the germline J gene to fill in the end. V dropped 0 bases and J dropped 4; count of bases not matched to a gene: 6. The CDR3 has 17 residues. Germline V gene sequence: CDR1 SGHVS, CDR2 FNYEAQ.

On this clone: The junction departs from the called germline gene at one end, perhaps through a read error. The sequence runs out 3 residues before the end of the CDR3; the remainder is reconstructed from the germline J gene. The chain couples TRBV7-7 to TRBJ2-7; D may be TRBD2 (6 bases). This CDR3 contains 14 residues. CDR1 SSHAT and CDR2 FNYEAQ come from the germline V gene (reference sequence). CDR3 residues: CASSPRQLGGEQYF. The CDR3 DNA, read in part, is TGTGCTAGCAGCCCCAGGCAGTTGGGGGGCGAG.

On this clone: The read ends 3 residues shy of where the CDR3 ends; the end is completed using the germline J gene. The chain uses TRBV30 and TRBJ1-4; TRBD1 agrees at 8 bases. This CDR3 comprises 19 residues. The trim removed 5 bases at V and 0 bases at J, leaving 17 bases unmatched. The germline gives CDR1 GTSNPN, CDR2 SVGIG (reference sequence). CDR3 bases read: TGTGCCTGGTCCTGGCCCAGGGCAGGGGGCCCCTCAACTAATGAAAAA. Its protein is CAWSWPRAGGPSTNEK. The complete CDR3 reads CAWSWPRAGGPSTNEKLFF.

Regarding this clone: With the read ending 3 residues before the CDR3 end, the germline J gene is used to fill in that end. This chain connects TRBV6-1 to TRBJ1-5, with D uncertain. V gave up 4 bases and J gave up 0 bases, with 10 bases separating them. Germline loops: CDR1 MNHNS, CDR2 SASEGT. The CDR3 has 15 residues. This CDR3 reads CASSAPGGSNQPQHF. Partial CDR3 DNA: TGTGCCAGCAGTGCCCCCGGCGGTAGCAATCAGCCC.

In regard to this clone: The DNA ends 3 residues before the CDR3 does, and the rest of the CDR3 is filled in from the germline J gene. The chain joins TRBV5-1 to TRBJ2-5; D unclear. Trimming shortened V by 4 bases and J by 1 base, and 11 bases separated the two germline ends. Germline V lookup: CDR1 SGHRS, CDR2 YFSETQ. The CDR3 spans 14 residues. CDR3 DNA, as far as it was read: TGCGCCAGCAGCCAGCCGTGGGCCCAAGAGACC. Residues: CASSQPWAQET. The whole CDR3 reads CASSQPWAQETQYF.

Comments on this clone: The read ends 3 residues early relative to the CDR3; the germline J gene fills the gap. This chain connects TRBV18 to TRBJ2-7; 8 bases are shared with TRBD2. Germline V gene data show CDR1 as KGHSH and CDR2 as LQKENI. Trimming at V came to 1 base and at J to 4 bases, leaving 9 bases not matched to a gene. The CDR3 is 16 residues long. The CDR3: CASSPRAGGAGYEQYF. The CDR3 bases that were read are TGTGCCAGCTCACCACGGGCGGGGGGCGCTGGATACGAG.

Comments on this clone: The read terminates 3 residues ahead of where the CDR3 ends, so the germline J gene completes it. The chain couples TRBV5-1 to TRBJ1-1; a weak D match, TRBD1 (6 bases). The CDR3 runs to 13 residues. CDR1 SGHRS and CDR2 YFSETQ come from the germline V gene. Trimming cost V 2 bases and J 6 bases, with 11 bases left between them. The sequenced CDR3 bases are TGCGCCAGCAGCTTAACAGGGTGGGCTGAA. Amino acid sequence: CASSLTGWAE. The CDR3 reads in full as CASSLTGWAEAFF.

Notes on this clone: Sequencing ends 3 residues short of the CDR3 end; the germline J gene provides the rest. The chain uses TRBV2 and TRBJ2-4; 7 bases map to TRBD1. V lost 7 bases and J lost 6; bases outside the gene matches: 6. CDR1 is SNHLY, CDR2 FYNNEI, per germline. CDR3 size: 13 residues. The CDR3 region is CASTWDSRNIQYF. The DNA read from the CDR3 is TGTGCCAGCACCTGGGACAGTAGAAACATT.

About this clone: The sequence runs out 3 residues before the end of the CDR3; the remainder is reconstructed from the germline J gene. V and J are TRBV30 and TRBJ2-2; D may be TRBD2 (6 bases). CDR3 length: 15 amino acids. The germline V gene has CDR1 GTSNPN and CDR2 SVGIG (reference sequence). Trimming shortened V by 6 bases and J by 4 bases, and 18 bases separated the two germline ends. CDR3 sequence reads: CACPGPRGATGELFF. The covered CDR3 bases are TGTGCCTGCCCAGGTCCTCGCGGGGCCACCGGGGAG.

About this clone: The read falls 3 residues short of the CDR3 end, and the missing part is taken from the germline J gene. V is TRBV20-1 and J is TRBJ1-1; 8 bases are a match to TRBD1. J gave up 1 base and V 3 bases, and 7 bases lay outside the gene matches. The CDR3 extends over 15 amino acids. The germline CDR1 and CDR2 sequences are DFQATT and SNEGSKA (reference sequence). The CDR3 DNA, read in part, is TGCAGTGCTAGCGCCCCCGGGACAGGGAACACTGAA. As protein: CSASAPGTGNTE. The CDR3 in its entirety is CSASAPGTGNTEAFF.

CDR3 DNA, as far as it was read: TGTGCCAGCAGCCCTCCACAACCAGCGGGGGGGCTCGTTGAG. Translating it yields CASSPPQPAGGLVE. In full, the CDR3 reads CASSPPQPAGGLVEQFF. V is TRBV7-6 and J is TRBJ2-1, with 10 positions matching TRBD2. The read falls 3 residues short of the CDR3 end, and the missing part is taken from the germline J gene. There are 17 residues in the CDR3. J gave up 9 bases and V 5 bases, and 16 bases lay outside the gene matches. CDR1 and CDR2 (germline): SGHVS, FNYEAQ. The full variable domain, in which reference TRBV7-6 and TRBJ2-1 provide the parts outside the CDR3, is GAGVSQSPRYKVTKRGQDVALRCDPISGHVSLYWYRQALGQGPEFLTYFNYEAQQDKSGLPNDRFSAERPEGSISTLTIQRTEQRDSAMYRCASSPPQPAGGLVEQFFGPGTRLTVL.

According to its frequency, this clone is medium-sized. The DNA ends 3 residues before the CDR3 does, and the rest of the CDR3 is filled in from the germline J gene. The V call is TRBV7-3, the J call TRBJ2-1, with D tentatively TRBD2 (6 bases). The CDR3 loop spans 14 amino acids. Germline V gives CDR1 SGHTA, CDR2 FQGTGA. V was cut by 2 bases and J by 3 bases, with 8 bases left in between. Here the CDR3 reads CASSLAGYYNEQFF. The CDR3 bases that were read are TGTGCCAGCAGCTTAGCGGGGTACTACAATGAG.

About this clone: Sequencing ends 3 residues short of the CDR3 end; the germline J gene provides the rest. V and J are TRBV4-1 and TRBJ2-3, with D tentatively TRBD2 (6 bases). Germline V CDR1 and CDR2: MGHRA, YSYEKL. The CDR3 has 13 residues. Trimming cost V 0 bases and J 8 bases, with 9 bases left between them. CDR3 protein: CASSQDGTLTQYF. CDR3 DNA (partial): TGCGCCAGCAGCCAAGATGGGACTCTTACG.

Turning to this clone: The CDR3 end is not reached by the read, which stops 3 residues before it; the germline J gene fills it in. The chain couples TRBV30 to TRBJ2-5; 8 nucleotides match TRBD1. CDR3 length equals 12 residues. V shed 7 bases, J shed 5 bases, and the junction held 6 bases outside the gene matches. The germline V gene has CDR1 GTSNPN and CDR2 SVGIG (reference sequence). The covered CDR3 bases are TGTGCCTCCGGACAGGGTGGGGAGACC. Residues: CASGQGGET. The complete CDR3 sequence is CASGQGGETQYF.

Comments on this clone: Read coverage stops 3 residues before the CDR3 terminus; the germline J gene supplies the remainder. This chain uses TRBV11-2 with TRBJ2-1, with 11 bases that match TRBD2. The CDR3 has 15 residues. J gave up 8 bases and V 3 bases, and 6 bases lay outside the gene matches. Per the germline V gene, CDR1 is SGHAT and CDR2 is FQNNGV. The CDR3 DNA, read in part, is TGTGCCAGCAGCTTCTTTTTAGCGGGGGGGGATGAG. Protein product: CASSFFLAGGDE. In full, the CDR3 reads CASSFFLAGGDEQFF.

Details on this clone: The DNA ends 3 residues before the CDR3 does, and the rest of the CDR3 is filled in from the germline J gene. The chain is built from TRBV5-1 and TRBJ2-7; TRBD2 is a possible D gene (5 bases). The germline V gene has CDR1 SGHRS and CDR2 YFSETQ. The CDR3 is made up of 14 amino acids. The V end was cut by 3 bases, the J end by 0 bases, with 10 bases between. CDR3 region: CASSYITSSYEQYF. The CDR3 bases that were read are TGCGCCAGCAGCTACATAACTAGCTCCTACGAG. The complete variable domain, with remaining parts taken from reference TRBV5-1 and TRBJ2-7, reads KAGVTQTPRYLIKTRGQQVTLSCSPISGHRSVSWYQQTPGQGLQFLFEYFSETQRNKGNFPGRFSGRQFSNSRSEMNVSTLELGDSALYLCASSYITSSYEQYFGPGTRLTVT.

Of note for this clone: The CDR3 is cut off 3 residues early in the read; its end comes from the germline J gene. This chain uses TRBV6-1 with TRBJ1-1; TRBD1 matches at 7 bases. The CDR3 length is 15 residues. V trimming: 0 bases; J trimming: 0 bases; junction bases outside the gene matches: 1. From germline, CDR1 is MNHNS and CDR2 SASEGT. CDR3 bases read: TGTGCCAGCAGTGAAGCCGGGACAGTGAACACTGAA. Translation gives CASSEAGTVNTE. The complete CDR3 sequence is CASSEAGTVNTEAFF.

Regarding this clone: The CDR3 end is not reached by the read, which stops 3 residues before it; the germline J gene fills it in. The J gene is TRBJ1-2, the V gene TRBV29-1, with a tentative D call TRBD1 (5 bases). The germline gives CDR1 SQVTM, CDR2 ANQGSEA. Between the trimmed V and J ends, which lost 5 bases and 7 bases, there was a span of 8 bases. The CDR3 contains 10 residues. Here the CDR3 reads CSVSQGGYTF. The sequenced CDR3 bases are TGCAGCGTTTCTCAGGGTGGC.

Concerning this clone: The DNA ends 3 residues before the CDR3 does, and the rest of the CDR3 is filled in from the germline J gene. The J gene is TRBJ2-1, the V gene TRBV6-4; TRBD1 aligns across 8 bases. Germline CDR1 and CDR2: MRHNA and SNTAGT. The ends lost 7 bases at V and 5 bases at J; junction bases unmatched: 13. The CDR3 runs 16 residues. The sequenced part of the CDR3 DNA is TGTGCCAGCAAATTAAGGGCGGACAGGGTGAACAATGAG. It encodes CASKLRADRVNNE. From start to end, the CDR3 is CASKLRADRVNNEQFF.

Considering frequency, this clone is medium-sized. The read ends 3 residues before the CDR3 terminus; that terminus is restored from the germline J gene. The chain links TRBV4-2 to TRBJ1-6; TRBD1 aligns across 7 bases. The CDR3 runs 21 residues. Germline V lookup: CDR1 LGHNA, CDR2 YNFKEQ. J was trimmed by 3 bases and V by 4 bases; bases with no gene match: 21. Incomplete CDR3 DNA: TGTGCCAGCAGCCCAAGACAGGGATCGTTGAAAGCCCAGATCTATAATTCACCC. Translation gives CASSPRQGSLKAQIYNSP. The full CDR3 protein reads CASSPRQGSLKAQIYNSPLHF.

With respect to this clone: Sequencing ends 3 residues short of the CDR3 end; the germline J gene provides the rest. The chain combines TRBV19 with TRBJ2-5; 7 bases fit TRBD2. The germline CDR1 and CDR2 sequences are LNHDA and SQIVND (reference sequence). The CDR3 has 15 amino acids. V was pared by 5 bases and J by 2 bases, with 8 bases of the junction left unmatched. The sequenced part of the CDR3 DNA is TGTGCCAGTAGTCAGCGGGGTTTGGAGCAAGAGACC. Translated, it gives CASSQRGLEQET. The full CDR3 is CASSQRGLEQETQYF.